Presented here are 3 T cell receptor beta chains from one specimen sequenced in a study of cytomegalovirus exposure and HLA in healthy donors. The method was immunoSEQ multiplex PCR; TCRdb's version includes in-frame clones alone and lacks a portion of them. The sample has approximately 260,000 clones, 80% to 90% seen once. Sample: PBMCs. The receptors shown here come from a woman aged 18-29 years in good health and CMV-seronegative.

The chain uses TRBV2 and TRBJ2-1; a weak D match, TRBD2 (5 bases). Trimming took 7 bases from V and 3 from J, leaving 13 bases between them. The CDR3 totals 14 residues. Looked up from germline, CDR1 is SNHLY and CDR2 is FYNNEI. Here the CDR3 DNA reads TGTGCCAGCAAAGGAGACTATTACTACAATGAGCAGTTCTTC. This sequence encodes CASKGDYYYNEQFF.

This clone was found once. This rearrangement joins TRBV28 to TRBJ2-7; no definite D call. Between the trimmed V and J ends, which lost 5 bases and 3 bases, there was a span of 5 bases. Germline V gene data show CDR1 as MDHEN and CDR2 as SYDVKM. The CDR3 sequence is 11 residues long. The CDR3 DNA reads as TGTGCCAGCAGTGAGAGCTACGAGCAGTACTTC. This codes for CASSESYEQYF.

The chain has TRBV5-1 and TRBJ2-5, with TRBD2 matching over 8 bases. J gave up 5 bases and V 6 bases, and 9 bases lay outside the gene matches. The length of the CDR3 is 14 residues. CDR1 is SGHRS and CDR2 is YFSETQ in the germline V gene. The CDR3 coding sequence is TGCGCCAGCACCCCGGGGGGGACCGGTGAGACCCAGTACTTC. Translation: CASTPGGTGETQYF.